This T cell receptor beta chain originates from a study of blood T cell repertoires in COVID-19. Data came from immunoSEQ multiplex PCR; TCRdb stores just in-frame clones and leaves some out. The table lists about 170,000 clones, roughly 85% of them singletons. Trimming removed 3 bases from V and 1 base from J, with 6 bases in between. Germline values: CDR1 MNHEY, CDR2 SMNVEV (reference sequence). The CDR3 length is 13 residues. This receptor was identified in a woman aged 70 to 79 in a cohort exposed to, infected with or recovered from COVID-19 (not recorded which). The rearrangement joins TRBV27 to TRBJ1-1; no clear D gene. The sample was PBMCs or T cells enriched from blood (not recorded which). This CDR3 is CASSFEQNTEAFF. The DNA of the CDR3 is TGTGCCAGCAGTTTTGAACAGAACACTGAAGCTTTCTTT.